Below, 5 T cell receptor beta chains from the same sample are listed, as sequenced in a study of response to subunit inactivated influenza vaccine. One entry per CDR3 protein, called by TCRdb with MiXCR from the RT-PCR reads. The table includes 450,000 to 700,000 distinct CDR3 sequences, roughly 15% detected once. Source: PBMCs from blood, taken about 11 days after vaccination. These receptors were obtained from a man aged 50-60 years who received an inactivated influenza vaccine.

CDR3 region: CASSLSQIVSGANVLTF. In DNA, the CDR3 is TGTGCCAGCAGTTTAAGTCAGATCGTCTCTGGGGCCAACGTCCTGACTTTC. The J gene is TRBJ2-6, the V gene TRBV28, with D hard to call. The CDR3 has 17 residues. Trimming pared 2 bases from V and 0 bases from J, leaving 11 bases between. The V gene's germline CDR1 is MDHEN and CDR2 SYDVKM. Variable domain in full (rest from reference TRBV28 and TRBJ2-6): DVKVTQSSRYLVKRTGEKVFLECVQDMDHENMFWYRQDPGLGLRLIYFSYDVKMKEKGDIPEGYSVSREKKERFSLILESASTNQTSMYLCASSLSQIVSGANVLTFGAGSRLTVL.

The rearrangement links TRBV15 to TRBJ2-1; 7 bases map to TRBD2. Germline CDR1 reads LNHNV; CDR2 reads YYDKDF (reference sequence). V was clipped by 4 bases and J by 7 bases; unmatched bases: 10. This CDR3 spans 15 amino acids. For the CDR3, the DNA is TGTGCCACCAGCACGGAAAAGACTAGCAATAATGAGCAGTTCTTC. Its protein is CATSTEKTSNNEQFF. Drawing the rest from reference TRBV15 and TRBJ2-1, the complete variable domain is DAMVIQNPRYQVTQFGKPVTLSCSQTLNHNVMYWYQQKSSQAPKLLFHYYDKDFNNEADTPDNFQSRRPNTSFCFLDIRSPGLGDTAMYLCATSTEKTSNNEQFFGPGTRLTVL.

This clonotype showed up many times. V is TRBV4-3 and J is TRBJ1-1; a possible D gene is TRBD1 (5 bases). The CDR3 is made up of 15 amino acids. Trimming removed 0 bases at V and 2 bases at J, with 10 bases between. CDR1 is LGHNA and CDR2 is YSLEER in the germline V gene. The CDR3 DNA follows: TGCGCCAGCAGCCAAGATTGGGGGGTTAACACTGAAGCTTTCTTT. It is translated as CASSQDWGVNTEAFF.

The rearrangement uses TRBV6-4 and TRBJ1-2; perhaps TRBD1 as D (6 bases). Germline V gene data show CDR1 as MRHNA and CDR2 as SNTAGT. The CDR3 extends over 15 amino acids. V was trimmed by 7 bases and J by 0 bases, leaving 15 bases between them. This CDR3 reads CASTPQGAANYGYTF. Written as DNA, the CDR3 is TGTGCCAGCACCCCACAGGGAGCAGCTAACTATGGCTACACCTTC.

The rearrangement joins TRBV4-3 to TRBJ2-5; maybe TRBD2 (6 bases). The CDR3 has 15 amino acids. Looked up from germline, CDR1 is LGHNA and CDR2 is YSLEER. V lost 0 bases and J lost 1, with 9 bases in between. CDR3 nucleotide sequence: TGCGCCAGCAGCCAAGAGGAGGGTACCCAAGAGACCCAGTACTTC. This codes for CASSQEEGTQETQYF.